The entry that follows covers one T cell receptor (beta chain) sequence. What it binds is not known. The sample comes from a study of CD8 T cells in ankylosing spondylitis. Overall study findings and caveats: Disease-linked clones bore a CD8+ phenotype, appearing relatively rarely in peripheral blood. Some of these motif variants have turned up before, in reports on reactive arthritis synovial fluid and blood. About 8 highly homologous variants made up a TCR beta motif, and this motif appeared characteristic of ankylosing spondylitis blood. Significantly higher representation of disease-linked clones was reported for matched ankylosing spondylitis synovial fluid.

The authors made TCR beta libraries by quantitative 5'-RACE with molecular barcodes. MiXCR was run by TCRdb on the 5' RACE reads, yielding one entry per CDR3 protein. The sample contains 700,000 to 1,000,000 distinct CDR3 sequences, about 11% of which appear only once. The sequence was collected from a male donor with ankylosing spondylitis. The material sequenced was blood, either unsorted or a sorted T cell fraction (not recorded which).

Written as DNA, the CDR3 is TGTGCCAGCAGTTTACTCAGGGACCCAGATACGCAGTATTTT. Its translation: CASSLLRDPDTQYF. The gene calls are TRBV27 and TRBJ2-3; either TRBD1 or TRBD2 may supply D (5 bases each). Germline V gene data show CDR1 as MNHEY and CDR2 as SMNVEV (reference sequence). V was cut by 2 bases and J by 4 bases, with 10 bases left in between. The CDR3 is made up of 14 amino acids.